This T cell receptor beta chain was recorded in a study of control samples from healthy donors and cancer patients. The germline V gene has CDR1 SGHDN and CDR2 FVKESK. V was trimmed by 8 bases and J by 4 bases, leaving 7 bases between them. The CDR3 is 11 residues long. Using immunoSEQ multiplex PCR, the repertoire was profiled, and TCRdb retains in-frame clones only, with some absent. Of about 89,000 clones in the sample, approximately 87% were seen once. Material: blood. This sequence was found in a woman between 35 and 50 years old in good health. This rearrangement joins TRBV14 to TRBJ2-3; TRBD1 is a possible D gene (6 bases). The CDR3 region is CASEGADTQYF. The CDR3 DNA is TGTGCCAGCGAGGGGGCAGATACGCAGTATTTT.